The T cell receptor beta chain described here comes from a study of blood T cell repertoires in COVID-19. In the study overall: Sources were T cells, B-cell-depleted T cells, or PBMCs; the material itself was cDNA or gDNA.

The V gene's germline CDR1 is MNHEY and CDR2 SVGAGI. The CDR3 length is 15 residues. Trimming took 0 bases from V and 6 from J, leaving 12 bases between them. Only in-frame clones appear in the TCRdb table, and some are missing; sequencing was by immunoSEQ multiplex PCR. The table shows 250,000 to 350,000 clones, with 85% to 90% occurring only once. This clonotype was obtained from a woman aged 25 to 39 with COVID-19, enrolled during active disease. The sample consisted of peripheral blood. The gene calls are TRBV6-5 and TRBJ2-1; a possible D gene is TRBD1 (5 bases). CDR3 in DNA: TGTGCCAGCAGTTACTCGAGGCAGGGTCGCAATGAGCAGTTCTTC. Its protein is CASSYSRQGRNEQFF.